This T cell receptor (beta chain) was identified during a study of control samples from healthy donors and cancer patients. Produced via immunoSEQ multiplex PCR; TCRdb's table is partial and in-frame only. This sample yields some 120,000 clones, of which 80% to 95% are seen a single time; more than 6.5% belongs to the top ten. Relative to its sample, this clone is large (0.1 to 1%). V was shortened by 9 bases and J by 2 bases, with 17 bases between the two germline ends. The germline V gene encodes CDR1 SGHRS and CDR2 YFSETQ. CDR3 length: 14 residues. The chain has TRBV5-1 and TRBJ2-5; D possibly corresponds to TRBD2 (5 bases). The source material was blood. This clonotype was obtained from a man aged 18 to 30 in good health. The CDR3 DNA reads TGCGCCACCATAGAGGGATCCGAACAAGAGACCCAGTACTTC. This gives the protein CATIEGSEQETQYF. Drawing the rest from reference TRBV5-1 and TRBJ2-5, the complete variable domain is KAGVTQTPRYLIKTRGQQVTLSCSPISGHRSVSWYQQTPGQGLQFLFEYFSETQRNKGNFPGRFSGRQFSNSRSEMNVSTLELGDSALYLCATIEGSEQETQYFGPGTRLLVL.